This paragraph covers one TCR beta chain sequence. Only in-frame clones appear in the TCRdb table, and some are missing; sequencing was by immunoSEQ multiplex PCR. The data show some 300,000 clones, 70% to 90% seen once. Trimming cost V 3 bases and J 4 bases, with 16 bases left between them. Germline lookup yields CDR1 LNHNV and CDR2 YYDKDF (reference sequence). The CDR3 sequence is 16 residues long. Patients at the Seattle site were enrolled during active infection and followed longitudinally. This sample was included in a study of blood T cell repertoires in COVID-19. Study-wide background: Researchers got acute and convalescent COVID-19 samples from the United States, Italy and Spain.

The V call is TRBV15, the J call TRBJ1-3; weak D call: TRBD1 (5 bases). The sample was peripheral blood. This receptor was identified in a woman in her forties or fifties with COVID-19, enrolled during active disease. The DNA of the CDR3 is TGTGCCACCAGCAGGGGCCCGTGGGGGGACGGAAACACCATATATTTT. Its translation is CATSRGPWGDGNTIYF.